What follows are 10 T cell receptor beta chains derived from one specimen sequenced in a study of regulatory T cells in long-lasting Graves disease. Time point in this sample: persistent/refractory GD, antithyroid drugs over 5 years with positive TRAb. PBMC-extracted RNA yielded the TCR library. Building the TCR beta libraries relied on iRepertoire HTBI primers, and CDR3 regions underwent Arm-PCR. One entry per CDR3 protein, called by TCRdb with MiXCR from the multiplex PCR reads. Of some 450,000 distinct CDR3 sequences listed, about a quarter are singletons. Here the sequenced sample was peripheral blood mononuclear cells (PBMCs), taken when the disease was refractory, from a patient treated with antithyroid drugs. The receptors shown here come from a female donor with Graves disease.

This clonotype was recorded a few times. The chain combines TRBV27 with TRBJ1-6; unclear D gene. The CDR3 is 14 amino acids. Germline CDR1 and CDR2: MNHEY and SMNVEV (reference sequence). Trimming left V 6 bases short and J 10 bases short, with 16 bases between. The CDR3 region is CASRLIDVWSPLHF. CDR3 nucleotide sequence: TGTGCCAGCAGGCTTATCGACGTTTGGTCACCCCTCCACTTT.

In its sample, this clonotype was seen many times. The CDR3 DNA reads as TGTGCCAGCAAGCCCCGACAGGGGTACACTGAAGCTTTCTTT. Residues: CASKPRQGYTEAFF. The chain joins TRBV2 to TRBJ1-1, with 8 bases aligning to TRBD1. CDR1 and CDR2 from the germline V gene are SNHLY and FYNNEI. V lost 7 bases and J lost 3; bases outside the gene matches: 7. The CDR3 is 14 amino acids.

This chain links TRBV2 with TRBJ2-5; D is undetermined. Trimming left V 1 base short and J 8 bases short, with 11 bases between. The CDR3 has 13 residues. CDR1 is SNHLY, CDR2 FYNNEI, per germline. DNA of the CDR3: TGTGCCAGCAGTGAAGATTCCATCAGAACCCAGTACTTC. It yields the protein CASSEDSIRTQYF. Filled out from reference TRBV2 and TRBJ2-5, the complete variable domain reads EPEVTQTPSHQVTQMGQEVILRCVPISNHLYFYWYRQILGQKVEFLVSFYNNEISEKSEIFDDQFSVERPDGSNFTLKIRSTKLEDSAMYFCASSEDSIRTQYFGPGTRLLVL.

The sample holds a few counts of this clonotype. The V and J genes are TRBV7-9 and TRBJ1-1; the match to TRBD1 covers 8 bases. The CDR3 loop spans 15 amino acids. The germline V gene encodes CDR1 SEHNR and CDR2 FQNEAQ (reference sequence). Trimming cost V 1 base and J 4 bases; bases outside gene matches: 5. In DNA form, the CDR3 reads TGTGCCAGCAGCTTAGGAGGACAGGGTGGCACTGAAGCTTTCTTT. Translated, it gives CASSLGGQGGTEAFF.

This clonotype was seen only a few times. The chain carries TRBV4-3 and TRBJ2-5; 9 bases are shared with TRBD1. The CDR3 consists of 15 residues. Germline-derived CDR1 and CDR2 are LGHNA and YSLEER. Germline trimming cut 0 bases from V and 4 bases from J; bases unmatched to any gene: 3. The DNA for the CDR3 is TGCGCCAGCAGCCAAGAGCGGGACAGGGTAGAGACCCAGTACTTC. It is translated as CASSQERDRVETQYF.

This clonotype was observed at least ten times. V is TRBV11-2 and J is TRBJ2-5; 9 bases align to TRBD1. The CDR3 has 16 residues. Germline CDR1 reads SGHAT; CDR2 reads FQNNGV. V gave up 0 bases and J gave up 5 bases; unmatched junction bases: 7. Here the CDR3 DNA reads TGTGCCAGCAGCTTAGATCCCGGGACAGGGCTGGAGACCCAGTACTTC. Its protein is CASSLDPGTGLETQYF.

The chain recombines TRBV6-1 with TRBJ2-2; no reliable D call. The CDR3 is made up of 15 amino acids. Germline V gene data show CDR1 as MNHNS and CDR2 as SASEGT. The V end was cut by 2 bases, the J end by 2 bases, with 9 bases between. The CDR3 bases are TGTGCCAGCAGTGAACGGGCGACTAACACCGGGGAGCTGTTTTTT. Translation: CASSERATNTGELFF.

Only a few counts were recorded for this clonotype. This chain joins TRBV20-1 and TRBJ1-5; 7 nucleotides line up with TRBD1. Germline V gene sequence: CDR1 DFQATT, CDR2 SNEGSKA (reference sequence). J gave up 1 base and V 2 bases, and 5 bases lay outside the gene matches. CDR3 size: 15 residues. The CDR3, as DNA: TGCAGTGCTAGACAGGGGACAGCAAGCAATCAGCCCCAGCATTTT. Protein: CSARQGTASNQPQHF.

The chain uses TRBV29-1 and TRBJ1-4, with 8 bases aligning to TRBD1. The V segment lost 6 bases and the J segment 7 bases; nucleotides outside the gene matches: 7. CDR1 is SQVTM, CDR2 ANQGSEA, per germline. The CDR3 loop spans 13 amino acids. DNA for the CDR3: TGCAGCGTCGGACCGACAGGGGTTGAAAAACTGTTTTTT. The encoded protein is CSVGPTGVEKLFF. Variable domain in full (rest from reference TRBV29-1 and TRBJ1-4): SAVISQKPSRDICQRGTSLTIQCQVDSQVTMMFWYRQQPGQSLTLIATANQGSEATYESGFVIDKFPISRPNLTFSTLTVSNMSPEDSSIYLCSVGPTGVEKLFFGSGTQLSVL.

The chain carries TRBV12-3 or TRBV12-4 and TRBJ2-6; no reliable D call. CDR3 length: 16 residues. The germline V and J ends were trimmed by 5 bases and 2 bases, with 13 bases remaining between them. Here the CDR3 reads CASSRLKEAGANVLTF. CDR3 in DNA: TGTGCCAGCAGTCGCCTAAAGGAAGCTGGGGCCAACGTCCTGACTTTC.